This entry lists 28 T cell receptor beta chains sequenced from one sample in a study of blood T cell repertoires in COVID-19. Assay: immunoSEQ multiplex PCR; the TCRdb copy retains only in-frame clones and omits some. The table has around 100,000 clones, more than 90% seen once. Sequences were obtained from peripheral blood. Source of these receptors: a man younger than 35 with acute or convalescent COVID-19.

V usage is TRBV30 and J usage is TRBJ2-1; 16 nucleotides match TRBD2. Germline assignment: CDR1 GTSNPN and CDR2 SVGIG (reference sequence). The CDR3 is 16 residues long. The ends lost 5 bases at V and 7 bases at J; junction bases unmatched: 8. The CDR3 coding sequence is TGTGCCTGGGCAACCGGGACTAGCGGGAGGGAAAATGAGCAGTTCTTC. Encoded protein: CAWATGTSGRENEQFF. The full variable domain, in which reference TRBV30 and TRBJ2-1 provide the parts outside the CDR3, is SQTIHQWPATLVQPVGSPLSLECTVEGTSNPNLYWYRQAAGRGLQLLFYSVGIGQISSEVPQNLSASRPQDRQFILSSKKLLLSDSGFYLCAWATGTSGRENEQFFGPGTRLTVL.

This sequence joins TRBV9 and TRBJ2-3; D uncertain. V lost 0 bases and J lost 2, with 10 bases in between. This CDR3 comprises 15 residues. The germline V gene encodes CDR1 SGDLS and CDR2 YYNGEE. The CDR3 reads CASSVAERPTDTQYF. The DNA for the CDR3 is TGTGCCAGCAGCGTAGCTGAGCGCCCCACAGATACGCAGTATTTT.

V gene TRBV19 combines with J gene TRBJ2-7; TRBD1 matches at 11 bases. This CDR3 has 14 amino acids. Germline loops: CDR1 LNHDA, CDR2 SQIVND (reference sequence). J gave up 3 bases and V 5 bases, and 3 bases lay outside the gene matches. The CDR3 DNA reads TGTGCCAGTAGTCCGGGACAGGGGGTCTACGAGCAGTACTTC. This translates into CASSPGQGVYEQYF.

This clone was detected a few times. The chain uses TRBV29-1 and TRBJ1-2; TRBD1 aligns across 7 bases. CDR3 length equals 11 residues. In germline, CDR1 is SQVTM, CDR2 ANQGSEA. J gave up 8 bases and V 7 bases, and 7 bases lay outside the gene matches. The CDR3 nucleotides read TGCAGCGGAAGGGGGCTATTAGGCTACACCTTC. Protein product: CSGRGLLGYTF.

The J gene is TRBJ1-2, the V gene TRBV5-4, with a weak D call TRBD1 (5 bases). The length of the CDR3 is 15 residues. Germline assignment: CDR1 SGHNT and CDR2 YYREEE (reference sequence). Trimming left V 2 bases short and J 4 bases short, with 15 bases between. CDR3 bases: TGTGCCAGCAGCTTATCAGGGAGGGGAGTCTATGGCTACACCTTC. It is translated as CASSLSGRGVYGYTF.

The chain joins TRBV6-6 to TRBJ1-2; 10 bases are a match to TRBD1. V trimming: 2 bases; J trimming: 8 bases; junction bases outside the gene matches: 5. The length of the CDR3 is 14 residues. Germline CDR1 and CDR2: MNHNY and SVGAGI (reference sequence). The CDR3 DNA sequence: TGTGCCAGCAGTTACCCGACAGGGGGCGTAGGCTACACCTTC. This translates into CASSYPTGGVGYTF.

This clone showed up just a few times. This sequence joins TRBV19 and TRBJ1-2; 7 bases agree with TRBD1. The CDR3 consists of 14 residues. Germline trimming cut 5 bases from V and 2 bases from J; bases unmatched to any gene: 5. Germline V lookup: CDR1 LNHDA, CDR2 SQIVND (reference sequence). In DNA, the CDR3 is TGTGCCAGTAGTCCACGGGACAGAAACTATGGCTACACCTTC. Its protein product is CASSPRDRNYGYTF.

The chain carries TRBV7-8 and TRBJ1-1; D not certain. The ends were cut back, 2 bases at V and 4 bases at J, with 14 bases in the middle. This CDR3 is 15 amino acids long. Germline assignment: CDR1 SGHVS and CDR2 FQNEAQ. Written as DNA, the CDR3 is TGTGCCAGCAGCTTATATGGTGAGAGGTCCACTGAAGCTTTCTTT. It specifies CASSLYGERSTEAFF.

The chain links TRBV12-5 to TRBJ2-5; weak D call: TRBD2 (7 bases). CDR1 LGHNT and CDR2 FRNRAP come from the germline V gene. The CDR3 length is 16 residues. Trimming pared 5 bases from V and 2 bases from J, leaving 18 bases between. The CDR3 sequence is CASGPGGGGGQETQYF. The CDR3 region has the DNA TGTGCTAGTGGTCCCGGTGGGGGAGGGGGACAAGAGACCCAGTACTTC. The full variable domain, completed using reference TRBV12-5 and TRBJ2-5, is DARVTQTPRHKVTEMGQEVTMRCQPILGHNTVFWYRQTMMQGLELLAYFRNRAPLDDSGMPKDRFSAEMPDATLATLKIQPSEPRDSAVYFCASGPGGGGGQETQYFGPGTRLLVL.

In its sample, this clone was seen once. This chain connects TRBV19 to TRBJ2-7, with a possible D match to TRBD1 (6 bases). Germline V gene lookup returns CDR1 LNHDA and CDR2 SQIVND (reference sequence). V was cut by 5 bases and J by 7 bases, with 15 bases left in between. The CDR3 loop spans 13 amino acids. DNA of the CDR3: TGTGCCAGTAGTTACCACAGGGCCGGGGAGCAGTACTTC. It yields the protein CASSYHRAGEQYF.

The rearrangement links TRBV12-3 or TRBV12-4 to TRBJ1-1; no definite D call. The V gene lost 3 bases and the J gene lost 11 bases, with 13 bases spanning the gap. The CDR3 is made up of 12 amino acids. CDR3 DNA sequence: TGTGCCAGCAGTTTGGGCACATTGAAGGCTTTCTTT. Amino acids: CASSLGTLKAFF.

V and J are TRBV7-9 and TRBJ1-2; D is possibly TRBD1 (5 bases). CDR1 and CDR2 from the germline V gene are SEHNR and FQNEAQ (reference sequence). The length of the CDR3 is 13 residues. Trimming took off 3 bases at V and 2 bases at J, with 7 bases between the two ends. CDR3 sequence: CASSFSGNYGYTF. The CDR3 bases are TGTGCCAGCAGCTTCTCAGGGAACTATGGCTACACCTTC.

This chain uses TRBV5-1 with TRBJ1-1; D is unresolved. Trimming took off 4 bases at V and 8 bases at J, with 15 bases between the two ends. CDR3 length equals 13 residues. Per germline, CDR1 SGHRS and CDR2 YFSETQ. CDR3: CASSPRFGHEAFF. In DNA form, the CDR3 reads TGCGCCAGCAGCCCACGGTTCGGTCACGAAGCTTTCTTT. Full variable domain (missing parts from reference TRBV5-1 and TRBJ1-1): KAGVTQTPRYLIKTRGQQVTLSCSPISGHRSVSWYQQTPGQGLQFLFEYFSETQRNKGNFPGRFSGRQFSNSRSEMNVSTLELGDSALYLCASSPRFGHEAFFGQGTRLTVV.

The chain couples TRBV5-1 to TRBJ2-3, with a possible D match to TRBD2 (5 bases). Per the germline V gene, CDR1 is SGHRS and CDR2 is YFSETQ. The germline V and J ends were trimmed by 7 bases and 0 bases, with 15 bases remaining between them. CDR3 length equals 15 residues. CDR3 region: CASSSGLASTDTQYF. The CDR3, as DNA: TGCGCCAGCTCCTCCGGGCTAGCAAGCACAGATACGCAGTATTTT.

This clone was seen only once. V gene TRBV11-2 combines with J gene TRBJ1-3; D is perhaps TRBD1 (6 bases). The length of the CDR3 is 16 residues. The germline V gene encodes CDR1 SGHAT and CDR2 FQNNGV. V lost 6 bases and J 8 bases, leaving 23 bases between the germline ends. Here the CDR3 reads CASSLLWGLPVDTIYF. Written as DNA, the CDR3 is TGTGCCAGCAGTCTCCTGTGGGGGCTGCCTGTGGACACCATATATTTT.

This sequence joins TRBV24-1 and TRBJ2-5; 8 bases align to TRBD2. This CDR3 has 17 residues. V gave up 5 bases and J gave up 3 bases; unmatched junction bases: 13. CDR1 KGHDR and CDR2 SFDVKD come from the germline V gene. The CDR3 coding sequence is TGTGCCACCAGTGGGTCTAGCGGGCTACTACTAAAAGAGACCCAGTACTTC. Protein: CATSGSSGLLLKETQYF.

The chain couples TRBV5-1 to TRBJ1-3; D gene uncertain. Trimming stripped 0 bases from V and 4 bases from J, with 14 bases between. The CDR3 sequence is 16 residues long. The germline gives CDR1 SGHRS, CDR2 YFSETQ. The CDR3 coding sequence is TGCGCCAGCAGCTTGGAGCCAATAGGACTCGGAAACACCATATATTTT. It is translated as CASSLEPIGLGNTIYF.

This clone appeared once. The rearrangement joins TRBV6-5 to TRBJ1-6; weak D call: TRBD1 (6 bases). The germline gives CDR1 MNHEY, CDR2 SVGAGI. This CDR3 region has 13 residues. The ends were cut back, 11 bases at V and 7 bases at J, with 15 bases in the middle. The CDR3 sequence is CAGTPDRNSPLHF. Written as DNA, the CDR3 is TGTGCCGGTACCCCGGACAGAAATTCACCCCTCCACTTT.

The chain employs TRBV5-4 and TRBJ1-2; D remains ambiguous. V lost 1 base to trimming and J lost 0 bases, with 7 bases between them. There are 14 residues in the CDR3. Germline V gene data show CDR1 as SGHNT and CDR2 as YYREEE (reference sequence). The CDR3 protein is CASSLFGANYGYTF. CDR3 coding DNA: TGTGCCAGCAGCTTGTTCGGAGCTAACTATGGCTACACCTTC. The full variable domain, with the rest looked up from reference TRBV5-4 and TRBJ1-2, is ETGVTQSPTHLIKTRGQQVTLRCSSQSGHNTVSWYQQALGQGPQFIFQYYREEENGRGNFPPRFSGLQFPNYSSELNVNALELDDSALYLCASSLFGANYGYTFGSGTRLTVV.

This chain joins TRBV6-5 and TRBJ1-4; D not resolved. This CDR3 is 14 amino acids long. CDR1 is MNHEY and CDR2 is SVGAGI in the germline V gene. Deletions cut 6 bases from V and 0 bases from J, with 8 bases between. CDR3 nucleotide sequence: TGTGCCAGCAGCATAACATCAACTAATGAAAAACTGTTTTTT. It is translated as CASSITSTNEKLFF.

The V gene is TRBV13, the J gene TRBJ1-1, with 10 nucleotides matching TRBD1. The V and J ends lost 0 bases and 2 bases, in that order; junction bases with no gene match: 6. The V gene's germline CDR1 is PRHDT and CDR2 FYEKMQ (reference sequence). The CDR3 has 17 amino acids. CDR3 sequence: CASSLGGTGALNTEAFF. The CDR3 region has the DNA TGTGCCAGCAGCTTAGGCGGGACAGGGGCCCTAAACACTGAAGCTTTCTTT. Using reference TRBV13 and TRBJ1-1 for the parts outside the CDR3, the full variable domain is AAGVIQSPRHLIKEKRETATLKCYPIPRHDTVYWYQQGPGQDPQFLISFYEKMQSDKGSIPDRFSAQQFSDYHSELNMSSLELGDSALYFCASSLGGTGALNTEAFFGQGTRLTVV.

The genes are TRBV2 and TRBJ1-1; TRBD1 agrees at 7 bases. This CDR3 has 14 amino acids. Trimming removed 3 bases from V and 3 bases from J; junction bases left unmatched: 4. Germline-derived CDR1 and CDR2 are SNHLY and FYNNEI. This CDR3 is CASSEADRDTEAFF. For the CDR3, the DNA is TGTGCCAGCAGTGAGGCCGACAGGGACACTGAAGCTTTCTTT. The full variable domain, with the rest looked up from reference TRBV2 and TRBJ1-1, is EPEVTQTPSHQVTQMGQEVILRCVPISNHLYFYWYRQILGQKVEFLVSFYNNEISEKSEIFDDQFSVERPDGSNFTLKIRSTKLEDSAMYFCASSEADRDTEAFFGQGTRLTVV.

The chain links TRBV6-2 or TRBV6-3 to TRBJ1-2; D ambiguous. This CDR3 spans 14 amino acids. V lost 2 bases and J 7 bases, leaving 14 bases between the germline ends. CDR1 and CDR2 (germline): MNHEY, SVGEGT. The CDR3 nucleotides are TGTGCCAGCAGTTACGAGCTTTTCCGAGGTGGCTACACCTTC. Amino acid sequence: CASSYELFRGGYTF.

This sequence joins TRBV27 and TRBJ1-2, with TRBD1 matching over 9 bases. Germline V gene lookup returns CDR1 MNHEY and CDR2 SMNVEV (reference sequence). The ends lost 6 bases at V and 5 bases at J; junction bases unmatched: 16. CDR3 size: 17 residues. CDR3 loop: CASRDLNNRGLWYGYTF. DNA for the CDR3: TGTGCCAGCAGGGACCTAAACAACAGGGGGCTCTGGTATGGCTACACCTTC.

This clone was seen a single time. This sequence joins TRBV7-9 and TRBJ1-2; D gene uncertain. The CDR3 runs 12 residues. Germline loops: CDR1 SEHNR, CDR2 FQNEAQ (reference sequence). The ends were cut back, 1 base at V and 8 bases at J, with 8 bases in the middle. DNA of the CDR3: TGTGCCAGCAGCTTAGGCCTGGAGGGCTACACCTTC. As protein: CASSLGLEGYTF. The whole variable domain, remainder taken from reference TRBV7-9 and TRBJ1-2, is DTGVSQNPRHKITKRGQNVTFRCDPISEHNRLYWYRQTLGQGPEFLTYFQNEAQLEKSRLLSDRFSAERPKGSFSTLEIQRTEQGDSAMYLCASSLGLEGYTFGSGTRLTVV.

This chain links TRBV5-4 with TRBJ2-6; 7 nucleotides match TRBD1. The V and J ends lost 5 bases and 0 bases, in that order; junction bases with no gene match: 8. This CDR3 has 17 residues. Germline values: CDR1 SGHNT, CDR2 YYREEE (reference sequence). CDR3 residues: CASSSGQPFSGANVLTF. The DNA for the CDR3 is TGTGCCAGCAGTTCGGGACAGCCTTTCTCTGGGGCCAACGTCCTGACTTTC.

The chain joins TRBV9 to TRBJ2-5, with 10 bases that match TRBD1. The germline V gene has CDR1 SGDLS and CDR2 YYNGEE. V lost 4 bases to trimming and J lost 5 bases; unmatched junction nucleotides: 5. CDR3 length equals 14 residues. The CDR3 reads CASSLGTGVETQYF. Here the CDR3 DNA reads TGTGCCAGCAGCCTAGGGACAGGGGTGGAGACCCAGTACTTC.

The rearrangement links TRBV5-1 to TRBJ2-2; no definite D call. Germline CDR1 SGHRS, CDR2 YFSETQ. The CDR3 is made up of 13 amino acids. Trimming pared 0 bases from V and 6 bases from J, leaving 6 bases between. The CDR3 sequence: CASSLDPAGELFF. The CDR3 region has the DNA TGCGCCAGCAGCTTGGATCCTGCCGGGGAGCTGTTTTTT.